The sequence of this TCR beta chain was determined in a study of cytomegalovirus exposure and HLA in healthy donors. Study outcomes and limitations: Among CMV-associated TCR beta chains, most appeared HLA-restricted in a later analysis. A few CMV-associated chains were confirmed in vitro to be specific for CMV antigens. Roughly uniform depth of sequencing across donors was assumed in presence/absence analyses. The availability of immune exposure information extended only to CMV serostatus.

Unmatched junction bases numbered 8, after V lost 1 base and J lost 8 bases. The CDR3 spans 16 residues. Germline CDR1 and CDR2: SGHTA and FQGNSA. PCR amplification relied on 60 Vbeta primers (plus 13 Jbeta primers). Profiled with immunoSEQ multiplex PCR; TCRdb holds only in-frame clones, not every one. The sample lists over 200,000 clones, around 85% seen once, with 1% to 1.5% in the top ten. With respect to this clone: Its antigen is as yet unknown.

The sequence was collected from a human donor in good health. The source material was PBMCs. This chain uses TRBV7-2 with TRBJ2-1; 10 nucleotides line up with TRBD2. The CDR3: CASSLVPSGSGYEQFF. The CDR3 DNA follows: TGTGCCAGCAGCTTAGTTCCTAGCGGGAGTGGGTATGAGCAGTTCTTC.